This T cell receptor beta chain is from a study of chemoradiotherapy in HPV16-positive cancers. Trimming took 5 bases from V and 7 from J; bases not matched to a gene: 7. This CDR3 contains 14 residues. The germline V gene has CDR1 MNHEY and CDR2 SMNVEV (reference sequence). Only in-frame clones appear in the TCRdb table, and some are missing; sequencing was by immunoSEQ multiplex PCR. The data contain around 40,000 clones, 76% of them seen just once; the ten biggest clones take up over 5%. The receptor was derived from a human donor with HPV-associated anogenital cancer. This specimen consisted of blood, obtained from a patient who underwent chemoradiotherapy. The chain uses TRBV27 and TRBJ1-2, with 10 bases fitting TRBD1. Written as DNA, the CDR3 is TGTGCCAGCAGTATACTCGGGACAGGGGCTGGCTACACCTTC. This sequence encodes CASSILGTGAGYTF.